This T cell receptor (beta chain) derives from a study of blood T cells in healthy people across ages (dated by TCRdb to 2013 to 2016). Regarding the complete study: In model experiments, template switching captured roughly one uniquely barcoded TCR beta cDNA molecule for every two T cells. Using deep sequencing normalized with unique cDNA molecular identifiers, the study measured how TCR beta repertoire diversity changes with age. The donors were divided into four age groups: young (average around 15 years), middle-aged (about 41), aged (approximately 64) and long-lived (around 80). To avoid experimental bias, donors of different ages were randomly spread across the sequencing lanes. Two additional independent replicas of 1 million unique cDNA reads from the same blood draw were analyzed for two donors (one aged 18 to 30 and one aged 80 or older).

Results the study describes overall, beyond this receptor: Because the CMV infection status of the donors was unknown, age-related changes in expanded clonotypes may potentially have been confounded. Observed TCR beta diversity per million T cells fell roughly linearly with age, and a significant reduction was already apparent by age around 40. The percentage of naive T cells measured by flow cytometry correlated strongly with observed TCR beta diversity. Conclusive comparison of naive and antigen-experienced compartments was prevented by the profiling of bulk unsorted PBMCs. Compared with the aged group, the long-lived group had more naive CD4+ T cells, fewer expanded clones and increased TCR diversity, a pattern suggesting age selection. Estimates of total diversity based on one million sequenced T cells were regarded as lower bounds and as underestimates.

The 35 to 40 donors, aged roughly 6 to 100 years, were systemically healthy Caucasian individuals from Russia. Roughly 10 milliliters of peripheral blood were drawn from each donor into EDTA-treated Vacutainer tubes. Ficoll-Paque density-gradient centrifugation was used to isolate PBMCs, with at least 7 million per sample. Trizol reagent was used to extract total RNA from the PBMCs, yielding at least 6 micrograms per sample. For every donor, flow cytometry on a PBMC aliquot measured the percentage of naive CD45RAhigh/CD27high T cells. The V end gives up 2 bases and the J end 2 bases, leaving 3 bases in the junction not matched to a gene. According to the germline V gene, CDR1 reads ENHRY and CDR2 reads SYGVKD. Measured from the cysteine to the phenylalanine, the CDR3 is 15 residues long. Only the CDR3 DNA is retained, 45 bases long and in frame from the first base. The receptor library was made with 5' RACE. The instrument given in TCRdb is Illumina HiSeq 2500. A second PCR of roughly 7 to 12 cycles was run with a J-beta primer mix and a sample-barcoded 5' primer. A template-switch 5' adaptor carrying 12 random nucleotides introduced a unique molecular identifier onto each TCR beta cDNA molecule. Each sample yielded at least 3 million CDR3-containing paired-end reads. First-strand cDNA was synthesized from all RNA with the Mint cDNA synthesis kit, primed by a TRBC-specific oligonucleotide. Following uracil-DNA glycosylase treatment, all cDNA underwent a first 18-cycle PCR with the universal primers M1SS and BC2_uni_R. In the authors' own workflow: For normalization, 1 million high-quality reads, each with a distinct molecular identifier, were randomly selected from each sample. Reads sharing molecular identifiers were discarded rather than binned into consensus sequences. CDR3 identification, clonotype clustering and error correction used MiTCR with a Q25 quality threshold and the strictest error-elimination algorithm. A nonparametric unseen species model using Euler transformation provided a lower-bound estimate of total TCR beta diversity. TCRdb reanalyzed the raw reads on its own, using fastp at Q25 for trimming and MiXCR for clone calling, and kept in-frame beta chains. Merged by CDR3 protein, the rows form single entries marked with the most common genes and DNA. TCRdb's processing, not the authors' own work, is the source of the V and J calls. The sample table holds about 680,000 distinct CDR3 sequences, of which about 52% were seen once. 30% to 35% of the sample comes from the top ten.

In this sample, this clonotype turned up a few times. The antigen it binds to is not known. Qualities for individual bases were not recorded, and no much larger clone is one base off. The sequence was obtained from a woman aged 55-69 years in good health. The rearranged segments are TRBV10-3 and TRBJ1-5; 7 bases in the junction line up with TRBD1. Specimen: blood. The DNA sequence follows: TGTGCCATCAGTGAGACCGACAGGGGCAATCAGCCCCAGCATTTT. Translation gives CAISETDRGNQPQHF.